The source of this TCR beta chain is a study of human T cells and chemical hapten exposure. Total RNA extraction was carried out from unfractionated whole blood. TCRdb fed the 5' RACE reads into MiXCR, producing one record per CDR3 protein. The sample records roughly 110,000 distinct CDR3 sequences, roughly 18% being singletons. There are a few counts of this clonotype. V shed 3 bases and J 10 bases; nucleotides not matched to a gene: 3. The germline gives CDR1 MDHEN, CDR2 SYDVKM. This CDR3 has 13 amino acids. The receptor was isolated from a human donor in good health. The chain employs TRBV28 and TRBJ2-3, with 11 bases identical to TRBD1. The CDR3 here is CASSLRTGGPQYF. The CDR3 DNA reads as TGTGCCAGCAGTTTGAGGACAGGGGGCCCGCAGTATTTT.